This TCR beta chain is from a study of control samples from healthy donors and cancer patients. Clones were sequenced by immunoSEQ multiplex PCR, and TCRdb holds only the in-frame ones, with some missing. The sample holds 90,000 or so clones, approximately 80% seen once. The material sequenced was blood. The TCR sequence derives from a man younger than 40 in good health.

In DNA form, the CDR3 reads TGTGCCAGCAGCGAAACCTGGAATCAGCCCCAGCATTTT. Protein: CASSETWNQPQHF. This chain uses TRBV12-3 or TRBV12-4 with TRBJ1-5; D gene uncertain. This CDR3 is 13 amino acids long. The V and J ends lost 6 bases and 4 bases respectively, with 10 bases between them.